The 13 T cell receptor beta chains below all came from one sample that was sequenced in a study of chemoradiotherapy in HPV16-positive cancers. The repertoire was sequenced with immunoSEQ multiplex PCR; TCRdb's copy has only in-frame clones and lacks some. The data show approximately 20,000 clones, with about 86% seen just once and 3.5% to 6% held by the top ten. The sequencing used blood, collected from a patient who underwent chemoradiotherapy. The receptor source for this set is a human donor with HPV-associated anogenital cancer.

This clone was seen once. The chain combines TRBV9 with TRBJ2-1; 10 positions match TRBD2. Germline assignment: CDR1 SGDLS and CDR2 YYNGEE. The CDR3 loop spans 15 amino acids. The junction had 5 bases not matched to a gene; V was cut back by 4 bases and J by 4 bases. The CDR3, as DNA: TGTGCCAGCAGCCAGACTAGCGGGTTTTACAATGAGCAGTTCTTC. Amino acid sequence: CASSQTSGFYNEQFF.

This chain links TRBV5-1 with TRBJ1-2, with D perhaps TRBD1 (5 bases). Germline CDR1 is SGHRS and CDR2 is YFSETQ. The CDR3 runs to 15 residues. Trimming took 4 bases from V and 1 from J, leaving 14 bases between them. The CDR3 region has the DNA TGCGCCAGCAGCAAACAGACAGCGTTTAACTATGGCTACACCTTC. Protein: CASSKQTAFNYGYTF. Drawing the rest from reference TRBV5-1 and TRBJ1-2, the complete variable domain is KAGVTQTPRYLIKTRGQQVTLSCSPISGHRSVSWYQQTPGQGLQFLFEYFSETQRNKGNFPGRFSGRQFSNSRSEMNVSTLELGDSALYLCASSKQTAFNYGYTFGSGTRLTVV.

V is TRBV9 and J is TRBJ2-3; 14 nucleotides align to TRBD2. Germline V gene sequence: CDR1 SGDLS, CDR2 YYNGEE. The CDR3 covers 20 residues. The trim removed 0 bases at V and 0 bases at J, leaving 9 bases unmatched. DNA for the CDR3: TGTGCCAGCAGCGTAGAGGGACTAGCGGGGGTTGGCGGGAGCACAGATACGCAGTATTTT. This encodes CASSVEGLAGVGGSTDTQYF.

The chain links TRBV10-3 to TRBJ1-1; no reliable D call. CDR1 is ENHRY, CDR2 SYGVKD, per germline. There are 13 residues in the CDR3. Trimming stripped 10 bases from V and 1 base from J, with 13 bases between. CDR3 bases: TGTGCCACCACGGAGTTAGGGAACACTGAAGCTTTCTTT. Protein sequence: CATTELGNTEAFF.

This sequence joins TRBV6-1 and TRBJ1-4; no clear D. CDR1 is MNHNS and CDR2 is SASEGT in the germline V gene. This CDR3 is 14 amino acids long. V was shortened by 7 bases and J by 7 bases, with 16 bases between the two germline ends. Here the CDR3 DNA reads TGTGCCAGCATTGTAGGGCCGAATGCTGAAAAACTGTTTTTT. Its translation is CASIVGPNAEKLFF.

The chain employs TRBV25-1 and TRBJ2-5, with 9 bases identical to TRBD2. Germline V gene data show CDR1 as MGHDK and CDR2 as SYGVNS. The V and J ends lost 3 bases and 7 bases, in that order; junction bases with no gene match: 12. The CDR3 contains 16 residues. The CDR3 DNA reads TGTGCCAGCAGTGACACCGGAGCGGGGGGATTAGGGACCCAGTACTTC. Residues: CASSDTGAGGLGTQYF.

This rearrangement joins TRBV27 to TRBJ1-2; 7 nucleotides agree with TRBD1. The CDR3 consists of 15 residues. CDR1 is MNHEY, CDR2 SMNVEV, per germline (reference sequence). Trimming took 5 bases from V and 2 from J; bases not matched to a gene: 8. In DNA, the CDR3 is TGTGCCAGCAGTCCCCTCCCGGGACAGAACTATGGCTACACCTTC. This sequence encodes CASSPLPGQNYGYTF.

V and J are TRBV5-5 and TRBJ1-4; TRBD1 is a possible D gene (6 bases). The V and J ends lost 4 bases and 5 bases respectively, with 15 bases between them. The germline gives CDR1 SGHKS, CDR2 YYEKEE (reference sequence). This CDR3 has 15 amino acids. In DNA form, the CDR3 reads TGTGCCAGCAGCGCCCCGGGGGCGGGAAATGAAAAACTGTTTTTT. It codes for CASSAPGAGNEKLFF.

The genes are TRBV6-5 and TRBJ2-5, with D maybe TRBD1 (6 bases). The CDR3 spans 14 residues. Germline V gene lookup returns CDR1 MNHEY and CDR2 SVGAGI. Trimming stripped 0 bases from V and 5 bases from J, with 10 bases between. The CDR3 DNA reads as TGTGCCAGCAGTTACTCTGGGGGCCGCGAGACCCAGTACTTC. It specifies CASSYSGGRETQYF.

This clone was seen only once. The J gene is TRBJ1-3, the V gene TRBV18; D is ambiguous. Per the germline V gene, CDR1 is KGHSH and CDR2 is LQKENI. V dropped 2 bases and J dropped 4 bases, with 6 bases sitting between them. The CDR3 is 13 amino acids. Written as DNA, the CDR3 is TGTGCCAGCTCACCAGTGGAGGGAAACACCATATATTTT. This translates into CASSPVEGNTIYF.

The V and J genes are TRBV6-1 and TRBJ1-1; 8 nucleotides align to TRBD1. The CDR3 is 14 amino acids. Looked up from germline, CDR1 is MNHNS and CDR2 is SASEGT. V lost 4 bases to trimming and J lost 4 bases; unmatched junction nucleotides: 5. CDR3 residues: CASSVPRGRTEAFF. The DNA for the CDR3 is TGTGCCAGCAGTGTCCCCAGGGGGCGCACTGAAGCTTTCTTT.

The V and J genes are TRBV18 and TRBJ1-4; D may be TRBD1 (6 bases). Germline assignment: CDR1 KGHSH and CDR2 LQKENI. CDR3 length equals 15 residues. V lost 6 bases and J 0 bases, leaving 11 bases between the germline ends. CDR3 nucleotide sequence: TGTGCCAGCTCCTACAGGGCGACAACTAATGAAAAACTGTTTTTT. It translates to CASSYRATTNEKLFF.

The CDR3 loop reads CASSLALLGRADTQYF. DNA of the CDR3: TGCGCCAGCAGCTTGGCTTTGCTGGGGCGCGCAGATACGCAGTATTTT. The chain employs TRBV5-1 and TRBJ2-3, with D possibly being TRBD1 (5 bases). The V gene lost 0 bases and the J gene lost 4 bases, with 15 bases spanning the gap. Germline V gene sequence: CDR1 SGHRS, CDR2 YFSETQ. The CDR3 covers 16 residues.